These 12 T cell receptor beta chains originate from one sample sequenced in a study of CD8+ T cells in alopecia areata listed by TCRdb under 2018. The library was prepared using the immunoSEQ multiplex PCR assay. RNA was extracted from all samples and reverse transcribed into cDNA as template for TCR sequencing. The clones in this table, taken by TCRdb from immuneACCESS, are in-frame only. Not every clone is retained; where verified, under half of the shortfall comes from an unresolved V gene, and the cause of the rest is unknown. The sample table contains about 100,000 clones; only one count was recorded for about 83% of them. Around a quarter of the sample lies in the top ten. Sample time point, as interpreted from the label and publication: 20 to 30 weeks on oral tofacitinib. The sample's treatment or condition label, in plain terms: oral pan-JAK inhibitor, 5-10 mg twice daily. This specimen was CD8+ T cells sorted from blood, taken at week 24, from a patient treated with tofacitinib. The receptors were gathered from a human donor with alopecia areata.

The gene calls are TRBV28 and TRBJ2-7; D is unresolved. The CDR3 loop spans 12 amino acids. Trimming pared 2 bases from V and 2 bases from J, leaving 4 bases between. Germline V gene data show CDR1 as MDHEN and CDR2 as SYDVKM. The CDR3 loop is CASSLGTYEQYF. CDR3 bases: TGTGCCAGCAGTTTAGGTACCTACGAGCAGTACTTC.

The J gene is TRBJ2-7, the V gene TRBV6-5; 10 positions agree with TRBD1. The CDR3 sequence is 15 residues long. Trimming took 5 bases from V and 3 from J; bases not matched to a gene: 7. In germline, CDR1 is MNHEY, CDR2 SVGAGI. The CDR3 bases are TGTGCCAGCAGTCTAGGACAGGGGGGAAACTACGAGCAGTACTTC. It is translated as CASSLGQGGNYEQYF.

The V call is TRBV10-3, the J call TRBJ1-5, with unresolved D. Germline V gene lookup returns CDR1 ENHRY and CDR2 SYGVKD. V lost 0 bases and J 8 bases, leaving 8 bases between the germline ends. The CDR3 runs 13 residues. Written as DNA, the CDR3 is TGTGCCATCAGTGAGTCTTTTGCGGAGCCCCAGCATTTT. Residues: CAISESFAEPQHF.

The rearrangement links TRBV11-2 to TRBJ2-7; maybe TRBD2 (5 bases). CDR1 SGHAT and CDR2 FQNNGV come from the germline V gene. Between the trimmed V and J ends, which lost 3 bases and 0 bases, there was a span of 12 bases. The CDR3 runs 15 residues. The CDR3 loop is CASSFGRGYSYEQYF. The CDR3 DNA is TGTGCCAGCAGCTTCGGACGGGGATACTCCTACGAGCAGTACTTC.

This clone was counted only a few times. The chain carries TRBV29-1 and TRBJ2-6; D unclear. The V end lost 5 bases, the J end lost 4 bases, and 6 bases lay between the germline ends. Germline V gives CDR1 SQVTM, CDR2 ANQGSEA. CDR3 length: 12 residues. Here the CDR3 reads CSVYGGANVLTF. DNA of the CDR3: TGCAGCGTTTATGGGGGGGCCAACGTCCTGACTTTC. Looking up the rest from reference TRBV29-1 and TRBJ2-6 gives the full variable domain: SAVISQKPSRDICQRGTSLTIQCQVDSQVTMMFWYRQQPGQSLTLIATANQGSEATYESGFVIDKFPISRPNLTFSTLTVSNMSPEDSSIYLCSVYGGANVLTFGAGSRLTVL.

In its sample, this clone was seen once. The V call is TRBV5-1, the J call TRBJ2-7; 8 nucleotides line up with TRBD1. The CDR3 runs to 14 residues. Losses at the gene ends were 5 bases for V and 1 base for J; bases not matched to a gene: 5. Germline CDR1 SGHRS, CDR2 YFSETQ. In DNA form, the CDR3 reads TGCGCCAGCAGTTACGGGACAGGTTCCTACGAGCAGTACTTC. It codes for CASSYGTGSYEQYF.

This clone was counted only a few times. The V call is TRBV4-1, the J call TRBJ1-6, with unresolved D. Germline V gene sequence: CDR1 MGHRA, CDR2 YSYEKL. This CDR3 region has 16 residues. Between the trimmed V and J ends, which lost 0 bases and 9 bases, there was a span of 15 bases. This CDR3 reads CASSQDRGLMGSPLHF. The CDR3 DNA follows: TGCGCCAGCAGCCAAGATCGAGGACTCATGGGTTCACCCCTCCACTTT.

The rearrangement uses TRBV5-1 and TRBJ1-4, with D perhaps TRBD1 (5 bases). Trimming removed 2 bases at V and 7 bases at J, with 9 bases between. CDR3 length equals 13 residues. Germline CDR1 SGHRS, CDR2 YFSETQ. The CDR3 reads CASSFRRAEKLFF. CDR3 nucleotides: TGCGCCAGCAGCTTTCGCAGGGCTGAAAAACTGTTTTTT.

This chain links TRBV4-1 with TRBJ2-7, with TRBD2 matching over 10 bases. From germline, CDR1 is MGHRA and CDR2 YSYEKL. Trimming at V came to 1 base and at J to 2 bases, leaving 8 bases not matched to a gene. The CDR3 spans 17 residues. The CDR3 reads CASSQVVEAGGTYEQYF. The CDR3 DNA reads TGCGCCAGCAGCCAAGTGGTGGAAGCGGGGGGGACCTACGAGCAGTACTTC.

CDR3 sequence (DNA): TGTGCCAGCAGTTTCCTAGCGGGGGGGCAAGAGACCCAGTACTTC. Encoded protein: CASSFLAGGQETQYF. The V and J genes are TRBV6-1 and TRBJ2-5; TRBD2 matches 12 bases. V lost 5 bases and J lost 2; bases outside the gene matches: 3. Germline CDR1 MNHNS, CDR2 SASEGT. There are 15 residues in the CDR3.

The chain joins TRBV4-1 to TRBJ2-1; D perhaps matches TRBD1 (5 bases). V was cut by 1 base and J by 8 bases, with 6 bases left in between. This CDR3 comprises 12 residues. CDR1 and CDR2 (germline): MGHRA, YSYEKL. This CDR3 is CASSQVGDEQFF. CDR3 nucleotide sequence: TGCGCCAGCAGCCAAGTAGGGGATGAGCAGTTCTTC.

The rearrangement links TRBV27 to TRBJ2-1, with 11 bases lining up with TRBD2. Trimming removed 6 bases from V and 6 bases from J; junction bases left unmatched: 7. Germline loops: CDR1 MNHEY, CDR2 SMNVEV (reference sequence). This CDR3 has 15 residues. In DNA form, the CDR3 reads TGTGCCAGCAGCCTTACTAGCGGGGGAGGCAATGAGCAGTTCTTC. It is translated as CASSLTSGGGNEQFF.